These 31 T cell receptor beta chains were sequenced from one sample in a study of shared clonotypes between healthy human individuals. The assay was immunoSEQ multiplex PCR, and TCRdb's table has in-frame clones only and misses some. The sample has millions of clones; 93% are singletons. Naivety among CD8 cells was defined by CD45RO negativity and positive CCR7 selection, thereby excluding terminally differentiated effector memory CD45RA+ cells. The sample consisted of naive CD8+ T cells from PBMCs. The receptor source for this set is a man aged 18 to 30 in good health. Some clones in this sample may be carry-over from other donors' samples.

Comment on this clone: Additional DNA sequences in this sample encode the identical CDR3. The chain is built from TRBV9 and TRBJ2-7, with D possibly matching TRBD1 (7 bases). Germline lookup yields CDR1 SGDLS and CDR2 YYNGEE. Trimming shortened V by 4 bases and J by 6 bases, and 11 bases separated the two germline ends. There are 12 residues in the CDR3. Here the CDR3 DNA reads TGTGCCAGCAGCCCAGGGGGGTCCGAGCAGTACTTC. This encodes CASSPGGSEQYF.

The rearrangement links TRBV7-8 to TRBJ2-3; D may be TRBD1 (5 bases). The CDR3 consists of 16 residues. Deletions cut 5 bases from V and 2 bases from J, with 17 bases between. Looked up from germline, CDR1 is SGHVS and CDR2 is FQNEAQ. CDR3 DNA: TGTGCCAGCAGCCTAGTAGGCAGGGCGCCCACAGATACGCAGTATTTT. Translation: CASSLVGRAPTDTQYF.

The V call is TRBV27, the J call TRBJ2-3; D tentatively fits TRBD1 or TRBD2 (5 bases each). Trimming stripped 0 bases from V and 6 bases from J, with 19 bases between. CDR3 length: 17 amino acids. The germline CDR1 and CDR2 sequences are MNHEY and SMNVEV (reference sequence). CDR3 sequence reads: CASSLSGPAARVDTQYF. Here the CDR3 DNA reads TGTGCCAGCAGTTTATCGGGACCAGCGGCGAGGGTGGATACGCAGTATTTT.

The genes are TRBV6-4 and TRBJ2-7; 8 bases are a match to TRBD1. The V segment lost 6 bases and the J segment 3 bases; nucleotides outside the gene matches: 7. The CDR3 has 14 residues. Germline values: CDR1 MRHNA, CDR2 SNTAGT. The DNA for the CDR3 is TGTGCCAGCAGCGGACAGGGAAGTATCTACGAGCAGTACTTC. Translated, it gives CASSGQGSIYEQYF.

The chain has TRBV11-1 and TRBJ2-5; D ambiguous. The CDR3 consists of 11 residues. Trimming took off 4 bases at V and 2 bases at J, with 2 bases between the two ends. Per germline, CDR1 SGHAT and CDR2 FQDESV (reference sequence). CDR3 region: CASSSQETQYF. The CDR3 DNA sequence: TGTGCCAGCAGCTCTCAAGAGACCCAGTACTTC.

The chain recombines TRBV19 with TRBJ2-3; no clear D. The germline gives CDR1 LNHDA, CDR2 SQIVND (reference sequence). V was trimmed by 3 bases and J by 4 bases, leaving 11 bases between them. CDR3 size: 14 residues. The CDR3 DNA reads TGTGCCAGTAGTATTCTCGCTAGTGCAGATACGCAGTATTTT. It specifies CASSILASADTQYF.

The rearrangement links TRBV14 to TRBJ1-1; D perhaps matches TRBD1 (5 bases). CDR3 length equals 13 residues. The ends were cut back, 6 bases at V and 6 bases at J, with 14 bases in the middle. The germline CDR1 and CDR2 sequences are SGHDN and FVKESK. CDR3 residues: CASSDSGLAEAFF. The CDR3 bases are TGTGCCAGCAGTGACAGTGGGTTGGCTGAAGCTTTCTTT.

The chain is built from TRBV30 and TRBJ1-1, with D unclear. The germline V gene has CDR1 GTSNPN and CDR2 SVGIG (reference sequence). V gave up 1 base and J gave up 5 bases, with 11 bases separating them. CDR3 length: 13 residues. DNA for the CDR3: TGTGCCTGGAGTGACCTGGCCGGTACTGAAGCTTTCTTT. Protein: CAWSDLAGTEAFF. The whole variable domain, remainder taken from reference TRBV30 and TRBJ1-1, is SQTIHQWPATLVQPVGSPLSLECTVEGTSNPNLYWYRQAAGRGLQLLFYSVGIGQISSEVPQNLSASRPQDRQFILSSKKLLLSDSGFYLCAWSDLAGTEAFFGQGTRLTVV.

This CDR3 reads CATSFRPGPAETQYF. The CDR3 DNA reads as TGTGCCACCAGCTTCCGCCCCGGGCCGGCGGAGACCCAGTACTTC. This chain connects TRBV15 to TRBJ2-5; D not resolved. Germline-derived CDR1 and CDR2 are LNHNV and YYDKDF (reference sequence). The CDR3 sequence is 15 residues long. V was clipped by 5 bases and J by 5 bases, with 18 bases between them.

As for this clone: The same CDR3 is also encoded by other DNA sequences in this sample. The CDR3 reads CASSWTSSYEQYF. As DNA, the CDR3 is TGTGCCAGCAGTTGGACGAGCTCCTACGAGCAGTACTTC. The chain carries TRBV28 and TRBJ2-7, with unresolved D. The CDR3 covers 13 residues. Germline CDR1 and CDR2: MDHEN and SYDVKM. The V and J ends lost 4 bases and 0 bases respectively, with 7 bases between them.

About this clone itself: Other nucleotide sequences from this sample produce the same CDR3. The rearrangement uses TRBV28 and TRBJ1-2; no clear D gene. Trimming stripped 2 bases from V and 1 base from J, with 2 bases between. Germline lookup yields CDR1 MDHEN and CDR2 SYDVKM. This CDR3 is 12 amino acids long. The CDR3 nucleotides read TGTGCCAGCAGTTTAATTAACTATGGCTACACCTTC. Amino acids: CASSLINYGYTF.

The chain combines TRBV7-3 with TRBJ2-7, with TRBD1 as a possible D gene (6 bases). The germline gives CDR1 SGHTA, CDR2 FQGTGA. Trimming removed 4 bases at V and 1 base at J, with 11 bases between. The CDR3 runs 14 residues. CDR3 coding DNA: TGTGCCAGCAGCTATGGGGGCGGTTCCTACGAGCAGTACTTC. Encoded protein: CASSYGGGSYEQYF. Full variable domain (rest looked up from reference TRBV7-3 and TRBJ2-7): GAGVSQTPSNKVTEKGKYVELRCDPISGHTALYWYRQSLGQGPEFLIYFQGTGAADDSGLPNDRFFAVRPEGSVSTLKIQRTERGDSAVYLCASSYGGGSYEQYFGPGTRLTVT.

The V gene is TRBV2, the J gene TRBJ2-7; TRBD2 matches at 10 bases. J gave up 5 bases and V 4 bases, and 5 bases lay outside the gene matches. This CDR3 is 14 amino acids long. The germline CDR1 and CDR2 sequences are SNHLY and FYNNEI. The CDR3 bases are TGTGCCAGCAGTGCTAGCGGGAGTGTCGACGAGCAGTACTTC. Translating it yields CASSASGSVDEQYF.

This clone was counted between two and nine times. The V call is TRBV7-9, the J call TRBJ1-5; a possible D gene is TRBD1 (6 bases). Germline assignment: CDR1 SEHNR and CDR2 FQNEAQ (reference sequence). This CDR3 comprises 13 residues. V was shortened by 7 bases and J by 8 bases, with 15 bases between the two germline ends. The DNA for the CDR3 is TGTGCCAGCACCGCAGGAGGGGGAGAGCCCCAGCATTTT. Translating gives CASTAGGGEPQHF.

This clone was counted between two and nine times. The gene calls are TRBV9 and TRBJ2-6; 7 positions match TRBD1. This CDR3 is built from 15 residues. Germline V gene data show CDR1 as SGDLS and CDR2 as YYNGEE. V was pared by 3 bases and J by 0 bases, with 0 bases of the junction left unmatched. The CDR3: CASSAGGSGANVLTF. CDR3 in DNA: TGTGCCAGCAGCGCAGGGGGCTCTGGGGCCAACGTCCTGACTTTC.

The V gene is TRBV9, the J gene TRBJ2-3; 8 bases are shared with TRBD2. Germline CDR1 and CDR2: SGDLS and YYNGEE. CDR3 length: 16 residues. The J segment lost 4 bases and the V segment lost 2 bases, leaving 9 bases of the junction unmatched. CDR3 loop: CASSVLSGSEPDTQYF. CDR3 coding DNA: TGTGCCAGCAGCGTGTTAAGCGGGAGTGAGCCAGATACGCAGTATTTT.

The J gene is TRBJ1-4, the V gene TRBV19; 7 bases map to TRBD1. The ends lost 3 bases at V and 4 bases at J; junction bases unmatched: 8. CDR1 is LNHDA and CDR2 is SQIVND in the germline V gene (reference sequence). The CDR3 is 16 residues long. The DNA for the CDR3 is TGTGCCAGTAGTATGACCGGGGACAGCTATAATGAAAAACTGTTTTTT. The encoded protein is CASSMTGDSYNEKLFF.

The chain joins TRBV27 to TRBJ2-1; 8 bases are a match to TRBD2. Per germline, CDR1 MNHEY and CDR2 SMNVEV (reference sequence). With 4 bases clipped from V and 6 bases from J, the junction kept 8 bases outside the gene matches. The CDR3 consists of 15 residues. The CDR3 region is CASSSGGRPVNEQFF. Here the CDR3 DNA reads TGTGCCAGCAGTTCGGGCGGGAGGCCAGTCAATGAGCAGTTCTTC.

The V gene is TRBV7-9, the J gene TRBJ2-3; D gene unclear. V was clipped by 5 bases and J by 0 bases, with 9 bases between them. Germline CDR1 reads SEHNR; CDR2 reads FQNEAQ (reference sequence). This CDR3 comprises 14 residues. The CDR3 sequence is CASSPIESTDTQYF. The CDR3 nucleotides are TGTGCCAGCAGCCCTATAGAGAGCACAGATACGCAGTATTTT.

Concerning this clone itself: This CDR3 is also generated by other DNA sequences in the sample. CDR3 DNA: TGTGCCTGGTCTAGCCATGAGCAGTTCTTC. Translation: CAWSSHEQFF. The chain joins TRBV30 to TRBJ2-1; D perhaps matches TRBD2 (5 bases). Between the trimmed V and J ends, which lost 5 bases and 8 bases, there was a span of 7 bases. Germline-derived CDR1 and CDR2 are GTSNPN and SVGIG (reference sequence). The CDR3 spans 10 residues.

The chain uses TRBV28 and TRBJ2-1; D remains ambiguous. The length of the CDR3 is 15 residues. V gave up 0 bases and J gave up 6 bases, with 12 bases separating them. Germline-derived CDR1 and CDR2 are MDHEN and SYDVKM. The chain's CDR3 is CASSLWLSRSNEQFF. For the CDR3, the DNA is TGTGCCAGCAGTTTATGGCTGAGCCGATCCAATGAGCAGTTCTTC.

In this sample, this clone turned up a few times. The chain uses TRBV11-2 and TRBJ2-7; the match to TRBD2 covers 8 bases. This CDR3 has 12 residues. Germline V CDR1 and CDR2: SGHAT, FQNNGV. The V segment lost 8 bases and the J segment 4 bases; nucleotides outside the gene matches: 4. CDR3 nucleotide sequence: TGTGCCAGCCGGGAGGGAGTGTACGAGCAGTACTTC. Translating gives CASREGVYEQYF.

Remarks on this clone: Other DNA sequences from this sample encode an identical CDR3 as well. The DNA of the CDR3 is TGTGCCAGCAGCGTAGGGGACAGGGGCAACTATGGCTACACCTTC. Translating gives CASSVGDRGNYGYTF. V and J are TRBV9 and TRBJ1-2; 10 positions match TRBD1. V dropped 0 bases and J dropped 2; count of bases not matched to a gene: 1. The CDR3 has 15 amino acids. CDR1 and CDR2 from the germline V gene are SGDLS and YYNGEE.

The CDR3 here is CASSQGPLPGQRLNTEAFF. As DNA, the CDR3 is TGCGCCAGCAGCCAAGGTCCTCTACCCGGACAGAGGTTGAACACTGAAGCTTTCTTT. This sequence joins TRBV4-1 and TRBJ1-1; maybe TRBD1 (6 bases). V was clipped by 1 base and J by 0 bases, with 21 bases between them. The CDR3 contains 19 residues. Germline CDR1 reads MGHRA; CDR2 reads YSYEKL.

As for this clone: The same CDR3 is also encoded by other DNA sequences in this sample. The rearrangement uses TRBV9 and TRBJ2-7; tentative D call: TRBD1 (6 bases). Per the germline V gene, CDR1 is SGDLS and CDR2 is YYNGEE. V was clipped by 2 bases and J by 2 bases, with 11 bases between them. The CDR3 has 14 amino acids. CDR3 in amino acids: CASSVAGAPYEQYF. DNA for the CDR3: TGTGCCAGCAGCGTGGCAGGGGCGCCCTACGAGCAGTACTTC.

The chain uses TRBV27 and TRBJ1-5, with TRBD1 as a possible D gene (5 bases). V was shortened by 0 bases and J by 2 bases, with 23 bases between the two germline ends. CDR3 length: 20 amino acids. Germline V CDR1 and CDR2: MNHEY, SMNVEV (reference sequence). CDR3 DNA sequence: TGTGCCAGCAGTTTATCGGCCCTCAAGGTTCTCTCGGGGGGCAATCAGCCCCAGCATTTT. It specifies CASSLSALKVLSGGNQPQHF.

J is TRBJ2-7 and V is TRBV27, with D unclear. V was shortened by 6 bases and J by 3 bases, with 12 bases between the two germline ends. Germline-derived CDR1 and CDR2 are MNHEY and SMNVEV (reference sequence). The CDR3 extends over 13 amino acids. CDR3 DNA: TGTGCCAGCAGGCCCTCGTCAGACTACGAGCAGTACTTC. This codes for CASRPSSDYEQYF.

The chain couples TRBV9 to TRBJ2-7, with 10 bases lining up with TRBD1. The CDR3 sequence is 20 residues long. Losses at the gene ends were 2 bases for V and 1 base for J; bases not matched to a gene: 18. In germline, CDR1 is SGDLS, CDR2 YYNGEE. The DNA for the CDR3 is TGTGCCAGCAGCGTCCGTGATCTGGGACAGGGGCCCCAGGGATCCTACGAGCAGTACTTC. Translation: CASSVRDLGQGPQGSYEQYF.

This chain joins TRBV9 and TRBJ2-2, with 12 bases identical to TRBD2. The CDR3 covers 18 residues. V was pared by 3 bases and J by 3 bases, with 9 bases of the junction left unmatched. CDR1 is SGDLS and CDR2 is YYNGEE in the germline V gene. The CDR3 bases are TGTGCCAGCAGCGACCCTAGCGGGAGGGCCTTGGACACCGGGGAGCTGTTTTTT. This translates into CASSDPSGRALDTGELFF.

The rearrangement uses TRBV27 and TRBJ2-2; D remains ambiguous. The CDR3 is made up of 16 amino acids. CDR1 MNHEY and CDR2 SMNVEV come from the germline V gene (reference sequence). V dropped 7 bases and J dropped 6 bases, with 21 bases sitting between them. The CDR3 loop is CASTSKIEFRAGELFF. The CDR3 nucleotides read TGTGCCAGCACCAGTAAAATTGAGTTTAGGGCCGGGGAGCTGTTTTTT.

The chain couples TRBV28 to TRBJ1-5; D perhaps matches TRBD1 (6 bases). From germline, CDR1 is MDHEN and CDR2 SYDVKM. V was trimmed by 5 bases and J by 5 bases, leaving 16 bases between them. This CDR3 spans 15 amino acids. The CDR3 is CASSPQTGSDQPQHF. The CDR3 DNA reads TGTGCCAGCAGTCCACAGACAGGCTCAGATCAGCCCCAGCATTTT.